This TCR beta chain was recorded in a study of T cell repertoires in cytomegalovirus infection. About the research overall: Researchers turned to recently identified HLA-C-restricted CMV epitopes as well as well-studied HLA-B-restricted ones. Public TCR beta signatures indicated both CMV infection and matching HLA type. Broader study findings: Cumulative frequency (of public TCR beta family members) identified carriers of CMV plus the relevant HLA. HLA-C-restricted CMV-specific TCR beta clonotypes prevailed in the ex vivo response.

A single record per CDR3 protein comes from TCRdb applying MiXCR to the reads. In the table there are approximately 990,000 distinct CDR3 sequences, approximately 31% of which are singletons. This clonotype has only a few counts. The antigen remains unidentified. Deletions cut 0 bases from V and 3 bases from J, with 11 bases between. Per germline, CDR1 SGHAT and CDR2 FQNNGV. The CDR3 runs 15 residues. The receptor's source is a human donor in good health (CMV status not recorded). Some clones in this sample may be carry-over from other donors' samples. The J gene is TRBJ2-5, the V gene TRBV11-2; D not certain. Material: cultured CD8+ T cells from PBMCs, obtained from culture after CMV antigen stimulation. CDR3 bases: TGTGCCAGCAGCTTAGAGTTAGTCTCAGAAGAGACCCAGTACTTC. It is translated as CASSLELVSEETQYF.